These 3 T cell receptor beta chains were all obtained from the same sample, sequenced in a study of shared clonotypes between healthy human individuals. Only in-frame clones appear in the TCRdb table, and some are missing; sequencing was by immunoSEQ multiplex PCR. The table shows some 1,400,000 clones, with around 97% occurring only once. Sequencing was done on a sample of naive CD4+ T cells sorted from blood. Subset specified: CD45RA+ positively selected. The receptor set was obtained from a man aged 30-40 years in good health.

The chain employs TRBV6-5 and TRBJ1-1, with no clear D. Per germline, CDR1 MNHEY and CDR2 SVGAGI. This CDR3 is 13 amino acids long. Trimming removed 0 bases from V and 2 bases from J, with 4 bases in between. This CDR3 reads CASSYSTNTEAFF. The CDR3 DNA reads as TGTGCCAGCAGTTACTCGACCAACACTGAAGCTTTCTTT.

The V and J genes are TRBV7-9 and TRBJ1-4; 9 nucleotides line up with TRBD1. Trimming removed 6 bases from V and 6 bases from J; junction bases left unmatched: 11. The CDR3 runs to 16 residues. The germline CDR1 and CDR2 sequences are SEHNR and FQNEAQ (reference sequence). The CDR3 coding sequence is TGTGCCAGCAGTCTCCCACAGGGGGCAGCGGATGAAAAACTGTTTTTT. Amino acid sequence: CASSLPQGAADEKLFF.

This chain links TRBV12-2 with TRBJ2-7; the table's D call of TRBD2 was not tested on the DNA. TRBV12-2 is a known pseudogene. This CDR3 region has 21 residues. As DNA, the CDR3 is TGTGCAAGTCGCTCTAGGCGAGGACTAGCGGGAGTCGAGCTATCCCGGTACGAGCAGTACTTC. This gives the protein CASRSRRGLAGVELSRYEQYF.